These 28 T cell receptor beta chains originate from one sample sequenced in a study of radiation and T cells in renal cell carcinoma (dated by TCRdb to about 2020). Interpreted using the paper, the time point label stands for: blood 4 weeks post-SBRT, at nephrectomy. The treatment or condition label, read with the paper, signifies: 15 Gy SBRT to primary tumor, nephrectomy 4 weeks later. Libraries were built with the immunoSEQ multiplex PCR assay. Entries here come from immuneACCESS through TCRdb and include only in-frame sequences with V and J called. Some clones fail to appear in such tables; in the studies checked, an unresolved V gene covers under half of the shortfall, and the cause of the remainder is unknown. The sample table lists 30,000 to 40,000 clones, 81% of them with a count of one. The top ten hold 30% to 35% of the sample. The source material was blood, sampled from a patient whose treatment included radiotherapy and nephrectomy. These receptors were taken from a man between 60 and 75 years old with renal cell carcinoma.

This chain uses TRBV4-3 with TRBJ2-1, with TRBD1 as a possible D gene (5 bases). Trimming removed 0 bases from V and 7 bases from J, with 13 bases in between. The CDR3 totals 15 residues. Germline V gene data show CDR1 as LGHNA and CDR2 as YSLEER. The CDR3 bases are TGCGCCAGCAGCCAAGATGGAAACAGGATGAATGAGCAGTTCTTC. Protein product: CASSQDGNRMNEQFF.

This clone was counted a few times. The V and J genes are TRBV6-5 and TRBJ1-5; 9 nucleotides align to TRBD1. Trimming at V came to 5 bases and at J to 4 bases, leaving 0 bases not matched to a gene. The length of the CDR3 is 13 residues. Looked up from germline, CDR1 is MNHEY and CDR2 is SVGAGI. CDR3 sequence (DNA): TGTGCCAGCAGTGGGACAGGGAATCAGCCCCAGCATTTT. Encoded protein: CASSGTGNQPQHF.

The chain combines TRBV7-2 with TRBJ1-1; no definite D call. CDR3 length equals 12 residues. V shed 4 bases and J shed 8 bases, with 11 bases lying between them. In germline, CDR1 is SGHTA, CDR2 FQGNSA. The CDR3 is CASSSLTLEAFF. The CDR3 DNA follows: TGTGCCAGCAGCTCCCTGACCTTAGAAGCTTTCTTT.

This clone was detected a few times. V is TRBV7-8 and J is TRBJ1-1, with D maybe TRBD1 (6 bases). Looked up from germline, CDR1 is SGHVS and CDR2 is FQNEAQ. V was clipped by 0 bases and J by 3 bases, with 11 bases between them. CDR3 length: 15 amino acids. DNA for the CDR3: TGTGCCAGCAGCTTAGCCCGTACAGGGTACACTGAAGCTTTCTTT. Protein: CASSLARTGYTEAFF.

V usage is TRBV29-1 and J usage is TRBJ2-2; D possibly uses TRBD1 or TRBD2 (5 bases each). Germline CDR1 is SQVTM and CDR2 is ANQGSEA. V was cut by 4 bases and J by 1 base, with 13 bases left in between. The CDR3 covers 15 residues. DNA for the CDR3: TGCAGCGTTGTTCCCCGGGGCAAGAACACCGGGGAGCTGTTTTTT. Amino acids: CSVVPRGKNTGELFF.

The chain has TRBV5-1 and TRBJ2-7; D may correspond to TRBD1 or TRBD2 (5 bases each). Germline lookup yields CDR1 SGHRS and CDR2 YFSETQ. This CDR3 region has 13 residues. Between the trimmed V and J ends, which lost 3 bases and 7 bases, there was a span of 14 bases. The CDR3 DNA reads TGCGCCAGCAGCTGGGACGGGCAGCTGGAGCAGTACTTC. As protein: CASSWDGQLEQYF.

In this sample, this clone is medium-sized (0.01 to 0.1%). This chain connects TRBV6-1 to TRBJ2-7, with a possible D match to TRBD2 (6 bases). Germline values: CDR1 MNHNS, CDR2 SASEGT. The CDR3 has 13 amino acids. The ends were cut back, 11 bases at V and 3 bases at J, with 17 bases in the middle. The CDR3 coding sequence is TGTGCCGGAGGGTATAGCTCCAACTACGAGCAGTACTTC. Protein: CAGGYSSNYEQYF.

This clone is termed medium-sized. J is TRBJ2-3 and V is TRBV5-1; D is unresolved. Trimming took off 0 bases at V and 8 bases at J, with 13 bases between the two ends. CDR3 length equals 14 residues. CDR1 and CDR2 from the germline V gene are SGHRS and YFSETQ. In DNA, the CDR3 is TGCGCCAGCAGCTTGGATACCGAGCTTGGTACGCAGTATTTT. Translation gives CASSLDTELGTQYF.

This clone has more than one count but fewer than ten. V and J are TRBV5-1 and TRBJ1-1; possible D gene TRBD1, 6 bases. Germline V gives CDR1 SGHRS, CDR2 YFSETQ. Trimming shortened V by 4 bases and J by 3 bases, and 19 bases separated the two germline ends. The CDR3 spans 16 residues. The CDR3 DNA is TGCGCCAGCAGCGTTATGGTGGGGGGCTTGGACACTGAAGCTTTCTTT. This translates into CASSVMVGGLDTEAFF.

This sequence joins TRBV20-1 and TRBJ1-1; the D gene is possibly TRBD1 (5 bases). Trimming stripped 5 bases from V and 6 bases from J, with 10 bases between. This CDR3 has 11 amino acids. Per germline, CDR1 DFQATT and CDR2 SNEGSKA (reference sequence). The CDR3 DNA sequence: TGCAGTGCTGGACAATTCCCTGAAGCTTTCTTT. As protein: CSAGQFPEAFF.

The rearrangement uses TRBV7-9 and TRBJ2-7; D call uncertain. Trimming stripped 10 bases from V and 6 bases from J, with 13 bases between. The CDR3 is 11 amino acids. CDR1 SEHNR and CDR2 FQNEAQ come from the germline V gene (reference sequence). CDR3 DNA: TGTGCCACCTCGGGTTATGGCGAGCAGTACTTC. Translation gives CATSGYGEQYF.

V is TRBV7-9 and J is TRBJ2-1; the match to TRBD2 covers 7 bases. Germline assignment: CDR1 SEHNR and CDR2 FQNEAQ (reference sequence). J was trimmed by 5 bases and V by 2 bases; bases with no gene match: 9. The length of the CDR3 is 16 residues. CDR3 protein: CASSLFLPSGNNEQFF. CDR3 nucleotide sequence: TGTGCCAGCAGCTTATTCTTGCCTAGCGGAAACAATGAGCAGTTCTTC.

CDR3 bases: TGTGCCAGCAGTGAATACAAGGGTGGGCCCGGGGAGCTGTTTTTT. Protein sequence: CASSEYKGGPGELFF. This chain joins TRBV25-1 and TRBJ2-2, with no clear D. Germline CDR1 is MGHDK and CDR2 is SYGVNS. CDR3 size: 15 residues. Trimming removed 0 bases from V and 6 bases from J, with 11 bases in between. Looking up the rest from reference TRBV25-1 and TRBJ2-2 gives the full variable domain: EADIYQTPRYLVIGTGKKITLECSQTMGHDKMYWYQQDPGMELHLIHYSYGVNSTEKGDLSSESTVSRIRTEHFPLTLESARPSHTSQYLCASSEYKGGPGELFFGEGSRLTVL.

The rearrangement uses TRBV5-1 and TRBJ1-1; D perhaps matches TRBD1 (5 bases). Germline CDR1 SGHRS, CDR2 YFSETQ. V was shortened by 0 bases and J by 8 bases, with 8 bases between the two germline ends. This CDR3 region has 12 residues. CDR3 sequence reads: CASSLEGPEAFF. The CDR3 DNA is TGCGCCAGCAGCTTGGAGGGACCAGAAGCTTTCTTT.

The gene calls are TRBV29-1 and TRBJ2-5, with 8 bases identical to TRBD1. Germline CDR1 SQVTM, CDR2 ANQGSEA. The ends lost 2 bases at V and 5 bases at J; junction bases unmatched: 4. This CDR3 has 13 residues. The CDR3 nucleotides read TGCAGCGTTGAACCTGGACAGGGCGAGACCCAGTACTTC. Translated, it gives CSVEPGQGETQYF.

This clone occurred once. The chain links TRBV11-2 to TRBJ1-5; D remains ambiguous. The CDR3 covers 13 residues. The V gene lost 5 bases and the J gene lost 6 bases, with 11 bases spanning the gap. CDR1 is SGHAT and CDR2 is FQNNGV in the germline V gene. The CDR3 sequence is CASSPGAAQPQHF. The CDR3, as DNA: TGTGCCAGCAGCCCGGGAGCGGCTCAGCCCCAGCATTTT.

This CDR3 reads CASSRAHSYEQYF. The DNA for the CDR3 is TGTGCCAGCAGCCGCGCACATTCCTACGAGCAGTACTTC. J is TRBJ2-7 and V is TRBV11-2; D is unresolved. The germline V gene encodes CDR1 SGHAT and CDR2 FQNNGV. The CDR3 totals 13 residues. Trimming left V 5 bases short and J 1 base short, with 9 bases between.

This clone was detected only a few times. In DNA, the CDR3 is TGTGCCTGGAGCAGGGGACTGAACACTGAAGCTTTCTTT. Translated, it gives CAWSRGLNTEAFF. V and J are TRBV30 and TRBJ1-1; D is perhaps TRBD1 (6 bases). Germline V CDR1 and CDR2: GTSNPN, SVGIG (reference sequence). The CDR3 extends over 13 amino acids. V was shortened by 3 bases and J by 0 bases, with 8 bases between the two germline ends.

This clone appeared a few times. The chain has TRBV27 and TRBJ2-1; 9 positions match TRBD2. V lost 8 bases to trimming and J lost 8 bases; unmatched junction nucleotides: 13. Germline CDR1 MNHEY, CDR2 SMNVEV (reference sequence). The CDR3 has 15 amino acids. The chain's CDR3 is CASHPGTSLYDEQFF. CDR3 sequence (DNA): TGTGCCAGCCATCCCGGGACTAGCTTATACGATGAGCAGTTCTTC.

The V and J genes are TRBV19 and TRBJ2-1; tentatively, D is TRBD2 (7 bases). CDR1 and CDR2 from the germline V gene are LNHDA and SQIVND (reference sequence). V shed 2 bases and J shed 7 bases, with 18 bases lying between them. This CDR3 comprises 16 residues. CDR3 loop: CASSISAGGPANEQFF. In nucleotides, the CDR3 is TGTGCCAGTAGTATATCGGCCGGGGGGCCGGCAAATGAGCAGTTCTTC. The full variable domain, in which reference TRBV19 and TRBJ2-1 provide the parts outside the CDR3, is DGGITQSPKYLFRKEGQNVTLSCEQNLNHDAMYWYRQDPGQGLRLIYYSQIVNDFQKGDIAEGYSVSREKKESFPLTVTSAQKNPTAFYLCASSISAGGPANEQFFGPGTRLTVL.

As DNA, the CDR3 is TGTGCCAGCAGCCAAGATAGGGCGGCTTTCACAGATACGCAGTATTTT. It encodes CASSQDRAAFTDTQYF. The chain uses TRBV14 and TRBJ2-3; no definite D call. V gave up 0 bases and J gave up 2 bases, with 12 bases separating them. Germline V gene sequence: CDR1 SGHDN, CDR2 FVKESK. The CDR3 extends over 16 amino acids.

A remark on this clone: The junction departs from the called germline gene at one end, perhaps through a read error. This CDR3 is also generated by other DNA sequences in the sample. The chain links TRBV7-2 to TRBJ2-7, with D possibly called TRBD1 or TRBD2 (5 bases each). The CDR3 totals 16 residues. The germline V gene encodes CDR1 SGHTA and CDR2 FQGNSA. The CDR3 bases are TGTGCTAGCAGCTTAGGTTCCCGGGACCTAACGGGGGAGCAGTACTTC. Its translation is CASSLGSRDLTGEQYF. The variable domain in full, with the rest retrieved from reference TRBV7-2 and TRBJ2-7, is GAGVSQSPSNKVTEKGKDVELRCDPISGHTALYWYRQSLGQGLEFLIYFQGNSAPDKSGLPSDRFSAERTGGSVSTLTIQRTQQEDSAVYLCASSLGSRDLTGEQYFGPGTRLTVT.

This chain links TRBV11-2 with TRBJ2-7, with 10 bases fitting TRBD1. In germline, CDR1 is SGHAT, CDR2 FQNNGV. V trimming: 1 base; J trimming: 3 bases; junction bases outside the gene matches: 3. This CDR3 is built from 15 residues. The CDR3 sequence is CASSLGTGGIYEQYF. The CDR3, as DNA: TGTGCCAGCAGCTTAGGGACAGGGGGAATCTACGAGCAGTACTTC. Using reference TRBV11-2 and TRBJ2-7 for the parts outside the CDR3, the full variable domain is EAGVAQSPRYKIIEKRQSVAFWCNPISGHATLYWYQQILGQGPKLLIQFQNNGVVDDSQLPKDRFSAERLKGVDSTLKIQPAKLEDSAVYLCASSLGTGGIYEQYFGPGTRLTVT.

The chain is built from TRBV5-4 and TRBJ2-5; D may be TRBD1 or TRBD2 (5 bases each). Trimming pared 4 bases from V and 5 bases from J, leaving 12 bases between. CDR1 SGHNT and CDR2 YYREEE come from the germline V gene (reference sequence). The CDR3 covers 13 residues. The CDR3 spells CASSGDRRETQYF. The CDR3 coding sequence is TGTGCCAGCAGCGGGGACCGACGGGAGACCCAGTACTTC.

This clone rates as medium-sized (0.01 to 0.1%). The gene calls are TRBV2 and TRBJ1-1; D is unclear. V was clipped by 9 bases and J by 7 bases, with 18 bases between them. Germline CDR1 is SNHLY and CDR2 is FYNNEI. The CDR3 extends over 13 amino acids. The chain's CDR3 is CASRGGGHGEAFF. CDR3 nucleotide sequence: TGTGCCAGTAGAGGAGGCGGCCACGGTGAAGCTTTCTTT.

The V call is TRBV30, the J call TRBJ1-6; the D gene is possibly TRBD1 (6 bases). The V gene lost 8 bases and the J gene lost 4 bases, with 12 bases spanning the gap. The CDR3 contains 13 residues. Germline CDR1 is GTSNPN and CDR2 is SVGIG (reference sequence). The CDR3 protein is CAVTGEYNSPLHF. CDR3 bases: TGTGCCGTGACAGGCGAATATAATTCACCCCTCCACTTT. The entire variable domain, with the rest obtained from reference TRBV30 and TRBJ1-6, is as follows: SQTIHQWPATLVQPVGSPLSLECTVEGTSNPNLYWYRQAAGRGLQLLFYSVGIGQISSEVPQNLSASRPQDRQFILSSKKLLLSDSGFYLCAVTGEYNSPLHFGNGTRLTVT.

As DNA, the CDR3 is TGTGCCAGCAGCTTAATAGGTCGCGACAATGAGCAGTTCTTC. Protein sequence: CASSLIGRDNEQFF. The genes are TRBV7-9 and TRBJ2-1; no definite D call. V lost 2 bases to trimming and J lost 5 bases, with 10 bases between them. The CDR3 spans 14 residues. CDR1 and CDR2 (germline): SEHNR, FQNEAQ (reference sequence).

The CDR3 DNA sequence: TGTGCCAGCAGCTTGATGACTAGTGACACCGGGGAGCTGTTTTTT. Residues: CASSLMTSDTGELFF. The chain has TRBV7-2 and TRBJ2-2, with D possibly matching TRBD2 (6 bases). Germline loops: CDR1 SGHTA, CDR2 FQGNSA. The CDR3 consists of 15 residues. V was cut by 3 bases and J by 3 bases, with 11 bases left in between.